This TCR beta chain was sequenced in a study of blood T cell repertoires in COVID-19. Some clones are missing from TCRdb's copy, which holds only in-frame ones; the method was immunoSEQ multiplex PCR. Here the sample spans approximately 130,000 clones, about 70% being singletons. The sample was peripheral blood. The receptor was isolated from a woman between 65 and 79 years old with acute or convalescent COVID-19.

The CDR3 DNA sequence: TGTGCCAGCTCGGGGATTCCCTCCTACGAGCAGTACTTC. It translates to CASSGIPSYEQYF. The V call is TRBV27, the J call TRBJ2-7, with a possible D match to TRBD2 (5 bases). This CDR3 spans 13 amino acids. Looked up from germline, CDR1 is MNHEY and CDR2 is SMNVEV (reference sequence). V lost 8 bases and J 0 bases, leaving 11 bases between the germline ends.